The clone carrying this T cell receptor (beta chain) was seen many times. V gave up 1 base and J gave up 8 bases; unmatched junction bases: 9. The CDR3 spans 17 residues. Germline V CDR1 and CDR2: SGHNT, YENEEA. Amplified regions were TCR beta CDR3 sequences from RNA transcripts. TCR CDR3 regions were first amplified by RT-PCR with HTBI primers. TCRdb passed the multiplex PCR reads through MiXCR, listing each CDR3 protein once. The sample consists of 600,000 to 650,000 distinct CDR3 sequences, 15% to 20% of them appearing once. The data belong to a study of T cells in Graves' hyperthyroidism and ophthalmopathy.

The chain carries TRBV11-3 and TRBJ2-1; 12 bases are a match to TRBD2. Sequencing was done on a sample of blood. The TCR originated in a woman in her 30s with Graves' hyperthyroidism. In nucleotides, the CDR3 is TGTGCCAGCAGCTTAGGTCTAGCGGGAGGGCCTCGGGATGAGCAGTTCTTC. It encodes CASSLGLAGGPRDEQFF.